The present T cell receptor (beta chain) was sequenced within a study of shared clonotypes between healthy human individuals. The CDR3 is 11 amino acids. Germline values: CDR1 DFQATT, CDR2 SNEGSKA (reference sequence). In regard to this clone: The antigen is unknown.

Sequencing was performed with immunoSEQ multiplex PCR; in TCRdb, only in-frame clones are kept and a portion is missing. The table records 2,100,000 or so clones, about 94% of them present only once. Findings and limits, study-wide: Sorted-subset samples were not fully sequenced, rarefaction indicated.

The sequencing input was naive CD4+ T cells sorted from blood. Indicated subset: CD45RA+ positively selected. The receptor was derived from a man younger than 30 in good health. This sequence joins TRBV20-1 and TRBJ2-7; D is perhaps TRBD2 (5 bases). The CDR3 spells CSAERQYEQYF. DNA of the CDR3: TGCAGCGCGGAGCGGCAATACGAGCAGTACTTC.